This record covers a single T cell receptor (beta chain). Antigen: not known. The germline V gene has CDR1 LNHDA and CDR2 SQIVND (reference sequence). V dropped 7 bases and J dropped 4 bases, with 16 bases sitting between them. The CDR3 consists of 14 residues. This sample is part of a study of cytomegalovirus exposure and HLA in healthy donors. Regarding the study as a whole: The study carried out a later analysis of TCR beta sequences. It associated some 18,000 of them with specific HLA alleles at a false discovery rate of 0.05.

The study ran its PCR with 60 Vbeta and 13 Jbeta primers. The method was immunoSEQ multiplex PCR; TCRdb's version includes in-frame clones alone and lacks a portion of them. The sample has around 150,000 clones; roughly 79% are singletons. This TCR was sampled from a woman aged 35 to 49 in good health and CMV-seronegative. The genes are TRBV19 and TRBJ1-2; possibly TRBD1 for D (5 bases). Sequencing used PBMCs. This CDR3 reads CASKDTSASYGYTF. The CDR3 nucleotides read TGTGCCAGTAAGGACACGTCAGCGTCCTATGGCTACACCTTC.